These 21 T cell receptor beta chains were sequenced from one sample in a study of blood T cell repertoires in COVID-19. Assay: immunoSEQ multiplex PCR; the TCRdb copy retains only in-frame clones and omits some. The table has 200,000 to 250,000 clones, about 90% seen once. The sample consisted of PBMCs or T cells enriched from blood (not recorded which). The receptor source for this set is a man aged 25-45 years who had been exposed to COVID-19.

The table lists this clone with a count of one. The chain combines TRBV6-5 with TRBJ2-3; TRBD1 aligns across 11 bases. This CDR3 region has 13 residues. Trimming at V came to 8 bases and at J to 8 bases, leaving 6 bases not matched to a gene. Germline assignment: CDR1 MNHEY and CDR2 SVGAGI. The CDR3, as DNA: TGTGCCAGCGGGACAGGGGGGGGGCGTACGCAGTATTTT. Protein product: CASGTGGGRTQYF.

This clone was recorded once. The chain's CDR3 is CASSTWDRRPSGDEQFF. The CDR3 DNA is TGTGCCAGCAGCACTTGGGACAGGCGACCTAGTGGCGATGAGCAGTTCTTC. The V and J genes are TRBV21-1 and TRBJ2-1; the table calls TRBD1, which could not be checked here. TRBV21-1 is labeled a pseudogene. The CDR3 extends over 17 amino acids.

This clone appeared once. This chain uses TRBV7-9 with TRBJ1-4; D is possibly TRBD1 (5 bases). Germline CDR1 reads SEHNR; CDR2 reads FQNEAQ (reference sequence). CDR3 length equals 14 residues. V gave up 5 bases and J gave up 5 bases, with 12 bases separating them. The CDR3 DNA reads as TGTGCCAGCAGCCCCCGTGGGGGGAATGAAAAACTGTTTTTT. Translated: CASSPRGGNEKLFF. Using reference TRBV7-9 and TRBJ1-4 for the parts outside the CDR3, the full variable domain is DTGVSQNPRHKITKRGQNVTFRCDPISEHNRLYWYRQTLGQGPEFLTYFQNEAQLEKSRLLSDRFSAERPKGSFSTLEIQRTEQGDSAMYLCASSPRGGNEKLFFGSGTQLSVL.

The chain links TRBV5-1 to TRBJ2-2; 8 bases map to TRBD1. V shed 6 bases and J 4 bases; nucleotides not matched to a gene: 11. CDR1 SGHRS and CDR2 YFSETQ come from the germline V gene. This CDR3 has 16 residues. CDR3 sequence: CASTATGVLFTGELFF. CDR3 in DNA: TGCGCCAGCACCGCGACAGGGGTACTCTTCACCGGGGAGCTGTTTTTT.

The rearrangement joins TRBV5-6 to TRBJ1-2, with TRBD1 matching 8 bases. V was clipped by 6 bases and J by 2 bases; unmatched bases: 3. This CDR3 contains 13 residues. Per the germline V gene, CDR1 is SGHDT and CDR2 is YYEEEE. The CDR3 spells CASKRTGNYGYTF. The CDR3 DNA reads TGTGCCAGCAAGCGGACAGGGAACTATGGCTACACCTTC.

This clone was seen at least ten times. This rearrangement joins TRBV6-4 to TRBJ2-3; 8 bases are shared with TRBD1. The CDR3 runs to 14 residues. Germline CDR1 MRHNA, CDR2 SNTAGT. V dropped 0 bases and J dropped 4; count of bases not matched to a gene: 0. The DNA for the CDR3 is TGTGCCAGCAGTGACTCACAGGGGGCAGATACGCAGTATTTT. This encodes CASSDSQGADTQYF.

V gene TRBV6-1 combines with J gene TRBJ1-5, with TRBD1 matching 7 bases. V lost 2 bases, J lost 3 bases, and 4 bases stayed unmatched. The germline gives CDR1 MNHNS, CDR2 SASEGT. This CDR3 spans 15 amino acids. The CDR3 here is CASSERDSLNQPQHF. Written as DNA, the CDR3 is TGTGCCAGCAGTGAAAGGGACAGCCTCAATCAGCCCCAGCATTTT.

V usage is TRBV27 and J usage is TRBJ1-1; 9 bases are a match to TRBD1. J was trimmed by 2 bases and V by 6 bases; bases with no gene match: 4. This CDR3 comprises 14 residues. CDR1 and CDR2 from the germline V gene are MNHEY and SMNVEV (reference sequence). CDR3 sequence reads: CASSRTGVNTEAFF. CDR3 nucleotides: TGTGCCAGCAGCAGGACAGGGGTTAACACTGAAGCTTTCTTT.

This chain uses TRBV5-1 with TRBJ2-1, with D perhaps TRBD2 (6 bases). CDR1 is SGHRS, CDR2 YFSETQ, per germline. V lost 2 bases and J 8 bases, leaving 38 bases between the germline ends. The CDR3 sequence is 22 residues long. The CDR3 is CASSFPYQKTSSVGRRRDEQFF. The DNA for the CDR3 is TGCGCCAGCAGCTTCCCGTACCAAAAGACTAGTAGTGTCGGACGTCGGCGGGATGAGCAGTTCTTC.

The V call is TRBV25-1, the J call TRBJ1-4; TRBD1 is a possible D gene (6 bases). There are 18 residues in the CDR3. Germline V gene data show CDR1 as MGHDK and CDR2 as SYGVNS. V lost 1 base and J lost 2, with 17 bases in between. The DNA for the CDR3 is TGTGCCAGCAGTGAATCTCTCTTCAGGGGTGCCACTAATGAAAAACTGTTTTTT. Translation: CASSESLFRGATNEKLFF.

In its sample, this clone was seen many times. At the DNA level, this CDR3 is encoded by other sequences in the same sample as well. The gene calls are TRBV19 and TRBJ1-1; 8 nucleotides agree with TRBD1. J gave up 0 bases and V 9 bases, and 6 bases lay outside the gene matches. The CDR3 spans 14 residues. Germline V CDR1 and CDR2: LNHDA, SQIVND (reference sequence). CDR3 in DNA: TGTGCCAGCTATACAGGGGGGTTGAACACTGAAGCTTTCTTT. Amino acids: CASYTGGLNTEAFF.

Comment on this clone: The junction and the germline gene differ at one end; a read error may be behind it. The rearrangement uses TRBV18 and TRBJ1-1; a weak D match, TRBD1 (5 bases). The CDR3 runs to 16 residues. Germline V gives CDR1 KGHSH, CDR2 LQKENI. The CDR3: CASSPTGEGGNSEAFF. CDR3 coding DNA: TGTGCCAGCTCACCAACAGGAGAAGGAGGGAACAGTGAAGCTTTCTTT.

The chain couples TRBV10-1 to TRBJ2-3; 7 bases agree with TRBD2. Germline V lookup: CDR1 WNHNN, CDR2 SYGVQD (reference sequence). V trimming: 7 bases; J trimming: 5 bases; junction bases outside the gene matches: 9. The CDR3 is 14 residues long. CDR3 coding DNA: TGCGCCAGCACCGGCCATGGGAGGGGAGATACGCAGTATTTT. This gives the protein CASTGHGRGDTQYF.

Turning to this clone: Other DNA sequences in the same sample also yield this CDR3. The rearrangement links TRBV5-1 to TRBJ2-3, with D perhaps matching TRBD2 (5 bases). Trimming removed 2 bases from V and 0 bases from J, with 7 bases in between. Per the germline V gene, CDR1 is SGHRS and CDR2 is YFSETQ. The CDR3 length is 14 residues. The CDR3 here is CASSLGLSTDTQYF. In nucleotides, the CDR3 is TGCGCCAGCAGCTTAGGACTGAGCACAGATACGCAGTATTTT.

The gene calls are TRBV4-2 and TRBJ2-7; D possibly corresponds to TRBD1 (5 bases). The V end was cut by 2 bases, the J end by 7 bases, with 27 bases between. The CDR3 runs 18 residues. The germline gives CDR1 LGHNA, CDR2 YNFKEQ. The CDR3: CASSQRQYDATPYAEQYF. For the CDR3, the DNA is TGTGCCAGCAGCCAACGACAGTACGATGCCACCCCCTACGCGGAGCAGTACTTC.

The rearrangement uses TRBV2 and TRBJ2-3, with D possibly TRBD2 on 7 matching bases. Trimming removed 3 bases from V and 2 bases from J, with 12 bases in between. Germline CDR1 is SNHLY and CDR2 is FYNNEI. The CDR3 covers 15 residues. The CDR3 region is CASSDGGPNTDTQYF. The CDR3 DNA reads as TGTGCCAGCAGTGACGGGGGGCCAAACACAGATACGCAGTATTTT.

This clone has a single count. This chain uses TRBV19 with TRBJ2-7, with D possibly TRBD2 on 7 matching bases. This CDR3 has 16 residues. Trimming removed 1 base at V and 0 bases at J, with 13 bases between. The germline CDR1 and CDR2 sequences are LNHDA and SQIVND (reference sequence). The CDR3 region is CASSIGGGLISYEQYF. Written as DNA, the CDR3 is TGTGCCAGTAGTATAGGGGGGGGCTTGATCTCCTACGAGCAGTACTTC.

The chain couples TRBV2 to TRBJ1-1; the match to TRBD1 covers 9 bases. The junction had 7 bases not matched to a gene; V was cut back by 8 bases and J by 6 bases. The CDR3 is made up of 13 amino acids. The germline gives CDR1 SNHLY, CDR2 FYNNEI. As DNA, the CDR3 is TGTGCCAGCGGTTCACAGGGGGCCTCTGAAGCTTTCTTT. This sequence encodes CASGSQGASEAFF.

This clone was counted once. V is TRBV7-2 and J is TRBJ2-3; maybe TRBD1 (5 bases). The V gene lost 0 bases and the J gene lost 4 bases, with 5 bases spanning the gap. The germline CDR1 and CDR2 sequences are SGHTA and FQGNSA. The CDR3 length is 13 residues. For the CDR3, the DNA is TGTGCCAGCAGCTTAGCGGGGCCAGATACGCAGTATTTT. Its protein is CASSLAGPDTQYF.

The J gene is TRBJ2-7, the V gene TRBV5-1, with 13 bases fitting TRBD2. In germline, CDR1 is SGHRS, CDR2 YFSETQ. The V gene end was trimmed by 3 bases and the J gene end by 3 bases; junction bases not matched to a gene: 6. This CDR3 is built from 16 residues. The CDR3 loop is CASSSSTSGGHYEQYF. The DNA for the CDR3 is TGCGCCAGCAGCTCTTCGACTAGCGGGGGGCACTACGAGCAGTACTTC.

The rearrangement links TRBV5-5 to TRBJ2-2, with D possibly TRBD1 on 6 matching bases. Germline lookup yields CDR1 SGHKS and CDR2 YYEKEE (reference sequence). This CDR3 is 16 amino acids long. Trimming removed 3 bases from V and 0 bases from J, with 12 bases in between. The CDR3 loop is CASSYDRSSNTGELFF. The CDR3 DNA is TGTGCCAGCAGCTACGACAGGTCCTCGAACACCGGGGAGCTGTTTTTT.